A single count supports the clone carrying this T cell receptor beta chain. The J segment lost 1 base and the V segment lost 4 bases, leaving 6 bases of the junction unmatched. The CDR3 extends over 16 amino acids. The germline V gene encodes CDR1 SGHKS and CDR2 YYEKEE (reference sequence). The data were obtained in a study of long-term antiretroviral therapy in people with HIV. In the study overall: Sampling started about a decade before the 2015 immediate-ART recommendation.

The assay, immunoSEQ v3.0, was run at survey level. Produced via immunoSEQ multiplex PCR; TCRdb's table is partial and in-frame only. The table has approximately 21,000 clones, 88% seen once. The sample was unsorted PBMCs, taken 2.3 years after starting antiretroviral therapy. This clonotype originated in a man between 60 and 75 years old with HIV. This chain connects TRBV5-5 to TRBJ1-5; 9 bases are a match to TRBD1. The CDR3 sequence: CASSTRDRGSNQPQHF. CDR3 DNA: TGTGCCAGCAGCACGCGAGACAGGGGGAGCAATCAGCCCCAGCATTTT.